The 32 T cell receptor beta chains below were found in one sample sequenced in a study of blood T cell repertoires in COVID-19. Sequencing used immunoSEQ multiplex PCR; TCRdb keeps in-frame clones, though not all of them. Of 400,000 or so clones listed, about 87% are singletons. Sequencing was performed on peripheral blood. The source is a human donor in a cohort sampled during active COVID-19.

CDR3 protein: CASSYGQGKAFF. For the CDR3, the DNA is TGTGCCAGCAGTTACGGGCAGGGGAAGGCTTTCTTT. This chain joins TRBV6-5 and TRBJ1-1; the D gene is possibly TRBD1 (6 bases). In germline, CDR1 is MNHEY, CDR2 SVGAGI. Trimming took 2 bases from V and 11 from J, leaving 12 bases between them. CDR3 length: 12 residues.

This chain joins TRBV3-1 (or the pseudogene TRBV3-2) and TRBJ1-1; the match to TRBD1 covers 8 bases. Per germline, CDR1 LGHDT and CDR2 YNNKEL (reference sequence). Germline trimming cut 0 bases from V and 9 bases from J; bases unmatched to any gene: 3. The CDR3 is 13 residues long. In DNA form, the CDR3 reads TGTGCCAGCAGCCAAGAACGGACAGGGAAAGCTTTCTTT. As protein: CASSQERTGKAFF.

The V and J genes are TRBV12-3 or TRBV12-4 and TRBJ1-1; the D gene is possibly TRBD1 (5 bases). This CDR3 has 12 residues. The ends were cut back, 1 base at V and 8 bases at J, with 8 bases in the middle. DNA of the CDR3: TGTGCCAGCAGTTTAGGGAACAGGGAAGCTTTCTTT. Translation: CASSLGNREAFF.

The V gene is TRBV7-9, the J gene TRBJ2-1; 11 bases are a match to TRBD2. With V trimmed by 4 bases and J by 5 bases, 4 bases remained unmatched. The CDR3 covers 15 residues. Germline V gives CDR1 SEHNR, CDR2 FQNEAQ (reference sequence). The CDR3 protein is CASSSGTSGNNEQFF. CDR3 nucleotides: TGTGCCAGCAGCTCCGGGACTAGCGGAAACAATGAGCAGTTCTTC.

This chain links TRBV5-6 with TRBJ1-1, with D possibly being TRBD1 (5 bases). V lost 3 bases, J lost 4 bases, and 10 bases lay in between. This CDR3 contains 13 residues. Germline loops: CDR1 SGHDT, CDR2 YYEEEE. CDR3 sequence: CASSWGRGTEAFF. The CDR3 coding sequence is TGTGCCAGCAGCTGGGGGAGGGGCACTGAAGCTTTCTTT.

V is TRBV9 and J is TRBJ1-1, with D unresolved. V was trimmed by 2 bases and J by 1 base, leaving 9 bases between them. From germline, CDR1 is SGDLS and CDR2 YYNGEE. This CDR3 spans 14 amino acids. The CDR3 here is CASSVSRENTEAFF. The DNA for the CDR3 is TGTGCCAGCAGCGTCTCGAGGGAGAACACTGAAGCTTTCTTT.

V and J are TRBV19 and TRBJ1-2; no firm D call. Germline CDR1 is LNHDA and CDR2 is SQIVND (reference sequence). The CDR3 contains 13 residues. V was cut by 6 bases and J by 4 bases, with 12 bases left in between. The CDR3 sequence: CASRSHRGYGYTF. In DNA form, the CDR3 reads TGTGCCAGTAGGTCCCACCGGGGCTATGGCTACACCTTC. Complete variable domain (other parts from reference TRBV19 and TRBJ1-2): DGGITQSPKYLFRKEGQNVTLSCEQNLNHDAMYWYRQDPGQGLRLIYYSQIVNDFQKGDIAEGYSVSREKKESFPLTVTSAQKNPTAFYLCASRSHRGYGYTFGSGTRLTVV.

This sequence joins TRBV27 and TRBJ1-5; D not resolved. Germline V gene data show CDR1 as MNHEY and CDR2 as SMNVEV (reference sequence). The CDR3 length is 14 residues. Trimming took off 1 base at V and 4 bases at J, with 8 bases between the two ends. CDR3 nucleotide sequence: TGTGCCAGCAGTTTATTGGGCACAAATCAGCCCCAGCATTTT. Its protein is CASSLLGTNQPQHF.

This clone was counted only a few times. J is TRBJ2-2 and V is TRBV4-1; TRBD1 is a possible D gene (6 bases). CDR1 MGHRA and CDR2 YSYEKL come from the germline V gene. The CDR3 has 16 residues. Trimming stripped 0 bases from V and 3 bases from J, with 11 bases between. As DNA, the CDR3 is TGCGCCAGCAGCCAAGATCGGACAGAACACACCGGGGAGCTGTTTTTT. Translating gives CASSQDRTEHTGELFF.

V gene TRBV19 combines with J gene TRBJ1-1, with TRBD1 matching 8 bases. The CDR3 is made up of 14 amino acids. The germline CDR1 and CDR2 sequences are LNHDA and SQIVND (reference sequence). V gave up 5 bases and J gave up 4 bases; unmatched junction bases: 6. CDR3 DNA: TGTGCCAGTAGTGCCAGGGGGCGAGGCACTGAAGCTTTCTTT. This codes for CASSARGRGTEAFF.

CDR3: CATSREEVQVATLYGYTF. In DNA, the CDR3 is TGTGCCACCAGCAGAGAAGAGGTGCAAGTCGCCACACTCTATGGCTACACCTTC. The V call is TRBV15, the J call TRBJ1-2; D gene uncertain. Germline CDR1 LNHNV, CDR2 YYDKDF (reference sequence). V lost 0 bases to trimming and J lost 4 bases, with 21 bases between them. This CDR3 is built from 18 residues. Complete variable domain (other parts from reference TRBV15 and TRBJ1-2): DAMVIQNPRYQVTQFGKPVTLSCSQTLNHNVMYWYQQKSSQAPKLLFHYYDKDFNNEADTPDNFQSRRPNTSFCFLDIRSPGLGDTAMYLCATSREEVQVATLYGYTFGSGTRLTVV.

The rearrangement uses TRBV7-8 and TRBJ2-7, with D tentatively TRBD2 (6 bases). V was trimmed by 5 bases and J by 6 bases, leaving 14 bases between them. CDR1 is SGHVS and CDR2 is FQNEAQ in the germline V gene. This CDR3 is built from 13 residues. The CDR3, as DNA: TGTGCCAGCAGCCTCCTTGAGGGAGGCGAGCAGTACTTC. It encodes CASSLLEGGEQYF.

The gene calls are TRBV11-3 and TRBJ2-7, with 7 bases fitting TRBD1. Trimming removed 5 bases from V and 6 bases from J; junction bases left unmatched: 10. There are 14 residues in the CDR3. Germline V CDR1 and CDR2: SGHNT, YENEEA. CDR3 in DNA: TGTGCCAGCAGCCCGAGGACAGGAGGCGGCGAGCAGTACTTC. Its protein is CASSPRTGGGEQYF. Complete variable domain (other parts from reference TRBV11-3 and TRBJ2-7): EAGVVQSPRYKIIEKKQPVAFWCNPISGHNTLYWYLQNLGQGPELLIRYENEEAVDDSQLPKDRFSAERLKGVDSTLKIQPAELGDSAVYLCASSPRTGGGEQYFGPGTRLTVT.

The V and J genes are TRBV20-1 and TRBJ2-2, with D uncertain. This CDR3 is 13 amino acids long. Per germline, CDR1 DFQATT and CDR2 SNEGSKA (reference sequence). The ends were cut back, 3 bases at V and 8 bases at J, with 13 bases in the middle. The CDR3 protein is CSASPPTEGELFF. In nucleotides, the CDR3 is TGCAGTGCTAGTCCCCCAACCGAGGGGGAGCTGTTTTTT.

The gene calls are TRBV7-8 and TRBJ2-5; 10 bases align to TRBD2. The J segment lost 3 bases and the V segment lost 5 bases, leaving 18 bases of the junction unmatched. The length of the CDR3 is 19 residues. Per germline, CDR1 SGHVS and CDR2 FQNEAQ. The CDR3, as DNA: TGTGCCAGCAGCCGATACCGAGCGGGGGGGGCGGTGTTAAAAGAGACCCAGTACTTC. Amino acids: CASSRYRAGGAVLKETQYF. Drawing the rest from reference TRBV7-8 and TRBJ2-5, the complete variable domain is GAGVSQSPRYKVAKRGQDVALRCDPISGHVSLFWYQQALGQGPEFLTYFQNEAQLDKSGLPSDRFFAERPEGSVSTLKIQRTQQEDSAVYLCASSRYRAGGAVLKETQYFGPGTRLLVL.

The CDR3 DNA follows: TGTGCCAGCAGCTTAGTGGCGGGGGCCACAGATACGCAGTATTTT. It is translated as CASSLVAGATDTQYF. The chain has TRBV11-3 and TRBJ2-3; D is perhaps TRBD2 (7 bases). V was clipped by 1 base and J by 2 bases, with 10 bases between them. Germline CDR1 SGHNT, CDR2 YENEEA. This CDR3 has 15 residues.

V and J are TRBV5-4 and TRBJ1-6; 8 nucleotides match TRBD1. This CDR3 region has 14 residues. Germline trimming cut 4 bases from V and 13 bases from J; bases unmatched to any gene: 10. CDR1 and CDR2 (germline): SGHNT, YYREEE (reference sequence). CDR3 coding DNA: TGTGCCAGCAGCCCGGGACAGGACCTCAGGCCCCTCCACTTT. Translation gives CASSPGQDLRPLHF. The complete variable domain, with remaining parts taken from reference TRBV5-4 and TRBJ1-6, reads ETGVTQSPTHLIKTRGQQVTLRCSSQSGHNTVSWYQQALGQGPQFIFQYYREEENGRGNFPPRFSGLQFPNYSSELNVNALELDDSALYLCASSPGQDLRPLHFGNGTRLTVT.

The chain joins TRBV12-5 to TRBJ2-5, with a possible D match to TRBD2 (5 bases). There are 13 residues in the CDR3. Deletions cut 1 base from V and 7 bases from J, with 10 bases between. Germline CDR1 LGHNT, CDR2 FRNRAP. Here the CDR3 DNA reads TGTGCTAGTGGTTTGGGACTCCTAGCGACCCAGTACTTC. Its protein is CASGLGLLATQYF.

The V gene is TRBV19, the J gene TRBJ2-1; 14 bases fit TRBD2. V was clipped by 5 bases and J by 3 bases; unmatched bases: 9. The CDR3 is 18 amino acids. Per the germline V gene, CDR1 is LNHDA and CDR2 is SQIVND (reference sequence). Here the CDR3 DNA reads TGTGCCAGTAGTCCGGGACTAGCGGGAGTGAGTAGCTACAATGAGCAGTTCTTC. Translation gives CASSPGLAGVSSYNEQFF.

V gene TRBV2 combines with J gene TRBJ2-4, with unresolved D. CDR1 is SNHLY, CDR2 FYNNEI, per germline. The CDR3 runs 14 residues. The ends were cut back, 9 bases at V and 5 bases at J, with 17 bases in the middle. CDR3 in amino acids: CASTLPSEENIQYF. The CDR3 DNA is TGTGCCAGTACCCTCCCAAGCGAGGAAAACATTCAGTACTTC.

The chain is built from TRBV5-1 and TRBJ2-7; possibly TRBD1 for D (5 bases). Germline V gene sequence: CDR1 SGHRS, CDR2 YFSETQ. This CDR3 has 14 amino acids. V lost 1 base and J 2 bases, leaving 10 bases between the germline ends. The CDR3 DNA is TGCGCCAGCAGCTTGACCTTGGGGCCCTACGAGCAGTACTTC. Amino acid sequence: CASSLTLGPYEQYF. The full variable domain, rest sourced from reference TRBV5-1 and TRBJ2-7, is KAGVTQTPRYLIKTRGQQVTLSCSPISGHRSVSWYQQTPGQGLQFLFEYFSETQRNKGNFPGRFSGRQFSNSRSEMNVSTLELGDSALYLCASSLTLGPYEQYFGPGTRLTVT.

This clone occurred many times. The V gene is TRBV6-4, the J gene TRBJ2-1; 9 bases are a match to TRBD2. With V trimmed by 0 bases and J by 7 bases, 7 bases remained unmatched. The germline V gene has CDR1 MRHNA and CDR2 SNTAGT. The CDR3 covers 16 residues. CDR3 loop: CASSDSGLAGWNEQFF. The CDR3 nucleotides read TGTGCCAGCAGTGACTCCGGGCTAGCGGGGTGGAATGAGCAGTTCTTC.

The chain combines TRBV7-3 with TRBJ2-6; unclear D gene. Germline CDR1 and CDR2: SGHTA and FQGTGA. The CDR3 consists of 15 residues. V shed 5 bases and J shed 1 base, with 9 bases lying between them. The CDR3 nucleotides read TGTGCCAGCAGCCCCGCGGAATCTGGGGCCAACGTCCTGACTTTC. Amino acid sequence: CASSPAESGANVLTF.

V is TRBV15 and J is TRBJ2-1; 7 bases match TRBD2. Unmatched junction bases numbered 5, after V lost 1 base and J lost 2 bases. CDR1 and CDR2 from the germline V gene are LNHNV and YYDKDF (reference sequence). The CDR3 is 16 residues long. Here the CDR3 reads CATSRASGFAYNEQFF. In DNA, the CDR3 is TGTGCCACCAGCAGAGCTAGCGGATTTGCCTACAATGAGCAGTTCTTC.

The CDR3 nucleotides read TGTGCCAGCAGCTCCCGACAGAGGAATAGCAATCAGCCCCAGCATTTT. Its translation: CASSSRQRNSNQPQHF. The chain links TRBV7-8 to TRBJ1-5; weak D call: TRBD1 (5 bases). Trimming took off 4 bases at V and 0 bases at J, with 13 bases between the two ends. This CDR3 contains 16 residues. The germline V gene encodes CDR1 SGHVS and CDR2 FQNEAQ.

V and J are TRBV30 and TRBJ2-2; 14 bases fit TRBD2. CDR1 is GTSNPN and CDR2 is SVGIG in the germline V gene (reference sequence). There are 15 residues in the CDR3. The V segment lost 4 bases and the J segment 7 bases; nucleotides outside the gene matches: 5. As DNA, the CDR3 is TGTGCCTGGAATCCTGGACTAGCGGGGGGCGGGGAGCTGTTTTTT. It encodes CAWNPGLAGGGELFF. Supplemented by reference TRBV30 and TRBJ2-2, the full variable domain reads SQTIHQWPATLVQPVGSPLSLECTVEGTSNPNLYWYRQAAGRGLQLLFYSVGIGQISSEVPQNLSASRPQDRQFILSSKKLLLSDSGFYLCAWNPGLAGGGELFFGEGSRLTVL.

The chain joins TRBV19 to TRBJ2-3, with TRBD1 matching over 10 bases. Germline CDR1 and CDR2: LNHDA and SQIVND (reference sequence). The CDR3 covers 15 residues. Trimming took 9 bases from V and 2 from J; bases not matched to a gene: 8. CDR3 nucleotides: TGTGCCAGCAAATCGGGACAGGGGCACACAGATACGCAGTATTTT. Protein sequence: CASKSGQGHTDTQYF.

The J gene is TRBJ1-2, the V gene TRBV5-6; D gene unclear. The V gene's germline CDR1 is SGHDT and CDR2 YYEEEE. V was clipped by 4 bases and J by 4 bases, with 5 bases between them. The CDR3 length is 11 residues. The chain's CDR3 is CASSHSYGYTF. The CDR3 bases are TGTGCCAGCAGCCATAGCTATGGCTACACCTTC.

The gene calls are TRBV6-5 and TRBJ1-1; D gene uncertain. Deletions cut 8 bases from V and 7 bases from J, with 8 bases between. Germline CDR1 and CDR2: MNHEY and SVGAGI. There are 10 residues in the CDR3. CDR3 in DNA: TGTGCCAGCCGAGCCATTGAAGCTTTCTTT. Translating it yields CASRAIEAFF.

This clone was recorded only once. This sequence joins TRBV24-1 and TRBJ2-1, with 7 bases aligning to TRBD1. The length of the CDR3 is 15 residues. The V gene end was trimmed by 5 bases and the J gene end by 1 base; junction bases not matched to a gene: 4. Germline V lookup: CDR1 KGHDR, CDR2 SFDVKD. CDR3 coding DNA: TGTGCCACCAGTGGGACAGGCGCTTCCTACAATGAGCAGTTCTTC. Its protein product is CATSGTGASYNEQFF.

The V call is TRBV2, the J call TRBJ2-2; no clear D gene. Deletions cut 5 bases from V and 5 bases from J, with 15 bases between. This CDR3 contains 15 residues. Germline CDR1 SNHLY, CDR2 FYNNEI. This chain's CDR3 is CASSSRQSRTGELFF. CDR3 sequence (DNA): TGTGCCAGCAGTAGTAGACAAAGTCGGACCGGGGAGCTGTTTTTT.

J is TRBJ1-6 and V is TRBV6-1; 8 nucleotides align to TRBD1. CDR3 length equals 14 residues. Germline loops: CDR1 MNHNS, CDR2 SASEGT. Trimming cost V 1 base and J 8 bases; bases outside gene matches: 1. The CDR3 nucleotides read TGTGCCAGCAGTGAAGGGACAGGGTATTCACCCCTCCACTTT. Amino acids: CASSEGTGYSPLHF.